This TCR beta chain is drawn from a study of CD8 T cells in Susac syndrome. Findings and caveats of the study: An acknowledgment was made by the study that its TCR sequencing and HLA analysis involved relatively few individuals.

As to this clonotype: Antigen: not known.

An input of about 0.5 to 1 ug of RNA was subjected to reverse transcription using random hexamers. By means of immunoSEQ multiplex PCR, TCR beta CDR3 spanning 54 Vbeta and 13 Jbeta underwent amplification. TCRdb reanalysed the immunoSEQ multiplex PCR reads using MiXCR and keeps one entry per CDR3 protein. The sample records approximately 100,000 distinct CDR3 sequences, around nine tenths being singletons. The CDR3 covers 15 residues. J was trimmed by 5 bases and V by 5 bases; bases with no gene match: 5. Germline V gene data show CDR1 as SSHAT and CDR2 as FNYEAQ (reference sequence). TCR beta sequencing was performed on blood CD8+ and CD4+ T cells. Purification of the CD8+ and CD4+ T cells relied on negative isolation, and TEMRA cells underwent FACS enrichment.

The source material was CD4+ T cells from PBMCs. The receptor was isolated from a human donor in good health. This chain links TRBV7-7 with TRBJ2-2, with TRBD2 matching over 10 bases. The CDR3 nucleotides read TGTGCCAGCAGCCCCCAGACTAGCGGGACCGGGGAGCTGTTTTTT. It is translated as CASSPQTSGTGELFF.